The rows below give T cell receptor beta chains drawn from one sample of a study of blood T cell repertoires in COVID-19. Here immunoSEQ multiplex PCR was the method, and the copy in TCRdb shows in-frame clones only, minus some. The sample carries 50,000 to 75,000 clones, roughly 86% recorded once. Sample: peripheral blood. The receptor set was obtained from a man in his sixties with acute or convalescent COVID-19. Both conserved end residues are part of each CDR3. D genes are given only for firm matches. A clone size is listed for some rows: how often the clone was seen (once, few, many), or a class if it is expanded.

j_call: TRBJ2-3; v_call: TRBV4-2; clone_size: once; cdr3_length: 14; d_call: .; cdr3_nt: TGTGCCAGCAGCCAGGGGACTAGCACAGATACGCAGTATTTT; cdr3_aa: CASSQGTSTDTQYF
j_call: TRBJ2-7; v_call: TRBV7-6; clone_size: .; cdr3_length: 15; d_call: TRBD1; cdr3_nt: TGTGCCAGCAGCCTGACCGGGACAGGGTCGGGAGAGCAGTACTTC; cdr3_aa: CASSLTGTGSGEQYF
j_call: TRBJ2-3; v_call: TRBV4-2; clone_size: .; cdr3_length: 14; d_call: .; cdr3_nt: TGTGCCAGCAGCCAAGAGGCGGCTCCAGATACGCAGTATTTT; cdr3_aa: CASSQEAAPDTQYF
j_call: TRBJ1-4; v_call: TRBV5-1; clone_size: .; cdr3_length: 14; d_call: TRBD1; cdr3_nt: TGCGCCAGCAGGGGGGACAGAAGCAATGAAAAACTGTTTTTT; cdr3_aa: CASRGDRSNEKLFF
j_call: TRBJ1-4; v_call: TRBV7-2; clone_size: .; cdr3_length: 17; d_call: TRBD1; cdr3_nt: TGTGCCAGCAGCCCTATGGACAGGGGGAGGTCTAATGAAAAACTGTTTTTT; cdr3_aa: CASSPMDRGRSNEKLFF
j_call: TRBJ2-5; v_call: TRBV28; clone_size: .; cdr3_length: 14; d_call: TRBD1; cdr3_nt: TGTGCCAGCAGCCCCGGGACAGGCGGAGAGACCCAGTACTTC; cdr3_aa: CASSPGTGGETQYF
j_call: TRBJ1-3; v_call: TRBV7-8; clone_size: .; cdr3_length: 16; d_call: .; cdr3_nt: TGTGCCAGCAGCTTAGGGGGGGTCAGAACTGGAAACACCATATATTTT; cdr3_aa: CASSLGGVRTGNTIYF
j_call: TRBJ2-3; v_call: TRBV21-1; clone_size: .; cdr3_length: 17; d_call: .; cdr3_nt: TGTGCCAGCAGCAAGACGGGACTAGTTGGGAGCACAGATACGCAGTATTTT; cdr3_aa: CASSKTGLVGSTDTQYF
j_call: TRBJ2-1; v_call: TRBV29-1; clone_size: .; cdr3_length: 13; d_call: .; cdr3_nt: TGCAGCGTTACACAGGGTTCCTACAATGAGCAGTTCTTC; cdr3_aa: CSVTQGSYNEQFF
j_call: TRBJ1-5; v_call: TRBV18; clone_size: .; cdr3_length: 13; d_call: .; cdr3_nt: TGTGCCAGCTCTCCGTATAGCAATCAGCCCCAGCATTTT; cdr3_aa: CASSPYSNQPQHF
j_call: TRBJ2-1; v_call: TRBV25-1; clone_size: .; cdr3_length: 15; d_call: TRBD2; cdr3_nt: TGTGCCAGCAGTCCCGGGACTAGCGGGGTGAATGAGCAGTTCTTC; cdr3_aa: CASSPGTSGVNEQFF
j_call: TRBJ1-1; v_call: TRBV29-1; clone_size: once; cdr3_length: 13; d_call: .; cdr3_nt: TGCAGCGTTGAAGTTCCCACAGCCCCCGGATCTTTCTTT; cdr3_aa: CSVEVPTAPGSFF
j_call: TRBJ2-1; v_call: TRBV6-2/TRBV6-3; clone_size: .; cdr3_length: 12; d_call: TRBD1; cdr3_nt: TGTGCCAGCAGTTACGGAGGGACAGGGACGTTCTTC; cdr3_aa: CASSYGGTGTFF
j_call: TRBJ1-2; v_call: TRBV10-3; clone_size: .; cdr3_length: 13; d_call: TRBD1; cdr3_nt: TGTGCCATCAGTGAAGACAGGGAGCGCGGCTACACCTTC; cdr3_aa: CAISEDRERGYTF
j_call: TRBJ1-3; v_call: TRBV18; clone_size: once; cdr3_length: 16; d_call: .; cdr3_nt: TGTGCCAGCTCCGGGGAGGCCGTAAACTCTGGAAACACCATATATTTT; cdr3_aa: CASSGEAVNSGNTIYF
j_call: TRBJ2-3; v_call: TRBV3-1/TRBV3-2; clone_size: .; cdr3_length: 16; d_call: TRBD2; cdr3_nt: TGTGCCAGCAGTCAACAGGTGGGGGGGGGCACAGATACGCAGTATTTT; cdr3_aa: CASSQQVGGGTDTQYF
j_call: TRBJ1-1; v_call: TRBV7-9; clone_size: .; cdr3_length: 15; d_call: .; cdr3_nt: TGTGCCAGCAGCCAGGTGGGAACAGGAGGGCTTGAAGCTTTCTTT; cdr3_aa: CASSQVGTGGLEAFF
j_call: TRBJ1-2; v_call: TRBV18; clone_size: .; cdr3_length: 14; d_call: .; cdr3_nt: TGTGCCAGCTCACCTCAGGGGAAGAACTATGGCTACACCTTC; cdr3_aa: CASSPQGKNYGYTF
j_call: TRBJ2-7; v_call: TRBV7-8; clone_size: .; cdr3_length: 16; d_call: TRBD1; cdr3_nt: TGTGCCAGCAGCTTACGTACCGGACAGGATAAGGACGAGCAGTACTTC; cdr3_aa: CASSLRTGQDKDEQYF
j_call: TRBJ1-5; v_call: TRBV7-4; clone_size: .; cdr3_length: 15; d_call: .; cdr3_nt: TGTGCCAGCAGCTTACGAGGGGGTTTAAATCAGCCCCAGCATTTT; cdr3_aa: CASSLRGGLNQPQHF
j_call: TRBJ1-5; v_call: TRBV27; clone_size: .; cdr3_length: 18; d_call: TRBD1; cdr3_nt: TGTGCCAGCAGTTCAGTACGTGTCGACGACAGGGTCAATCAGCCCCAGCATTTT; cdr3_aa: CASSSVRVDDRVNQPQHF
j_call: TRBJ1-1; v_call: TRBV5-5; clone_size: .; cdr3_length: 17; d_call: .; cdr3_nt: TGTGCCAGCAGCTTGGACGAGGTAGGCAGGGTGAACACTGAAGCTTTCTTT; cdr3_aa: CASSLDEVGRVNTEAFF
j_call: TRBJ1-2; v_call: TRBV30; clone_size: .; cdr3_length: 13; d_call: .; cdr3_nt: TGTGCCTGGAGTGTAGCTAACAACTATGGCTACACCTTC; cdr3_aa: CAWSVANNYGYTF
j_call: TRBJ1-1; v_call: TRBV19; clone_size: .; cdr3_length: 17; d_call: TRBD1; cdr3_nt: TGTGCCAGTACCCTTACGGGGACAGGACTCTCGAACACTGAAGCTTTCTTT; cdr3_aa: CASTLTGTGLSNTEAFF
j_call: TRBJ2-1; v_call: TRBV29-1; clone_size: .; cdr3_length: 13; d_call: .; cdr3_nt: TGCAGCGTTGAAGTATCACAGGGAAATGAGCAGTTCTTC; cdr3_aa: CSVEVSQGNEQFF
j_call: TRBJ2-1; v_call: TRBV24-1; clone_size: once; cdr3_length: 16; d_call: .; cdr3_nt: TGTGCCACCAGTGAACCCACAGGGATCTCCTACAATGAGCAGTTCTTC; cdr3_aa: CATSEPTGISYNEQFF
j_call: TRBJ2-3; v_call: TRBV18; clone_size: .; cdr3_length: 14; d_call: .; cdr3_nt: TGTGCCAGCTCACCCCGACAGAACACAGATACGCAGTATTTT; cdr3_aa: CASSPRQNTDTQYF
j_call: TRBJ2-4; v_call: TRBV4-1; clone_size: .; cdr3_length: 15; d_call: .; cdr3_nt: TGCGCCAGCAGCCCGTTAGAGCTAGCCAAAAACATTCAGTACTTC; cdr3_aa: CASSPLELAKNIQYF
j_call: TRBJ1-2; v_call: TRBV25-1; clone_size: .; cdr3_length: 15; d_call: .; cdr3_nt: TGTGCCAGCAGTGAGGACAGTGTGCCCTTCTATGGCTACACCTTC; cdr3_aa: CASSEDSVPFYGYTF
j_call: TRBJ2-3; v_call: TRBV11-2; clone_size: .; cdr3_length: 17; d_call: TRBD2; cdr3_nt: TGTGCCAGCAGGCCGGGTTGGGGAGGGATGAGGACAGATACGCAGTATTTT; cdr3_aa: CASRPGWGGMRTDTQYF
j_call: TRBJ2-7; v_call: TRBV6-5; clone_size: .; cdr3_length: 12; d_call: .; cdr3_nt: TGTGCCAGCGCAGGGAACTACAACGAGCAGTACTTC; cdr3_aa: CASAGNYNEQYF
j_call: TRBJ2-1; v_call: TRBV3-1/TRBV3-2; clone_size: .; cdr3_length: 13; d_call: .; cdr3_nt: TGTGCCAGCAGCCGGGACACTTACAATGAGCAGTTCTTC; cdr3_aa: CASSRDTYNEQFF
j_call: TRBJ1-2; v_call: TRBV6-5; clone_size: .; cdr3_length: 12; d_call: .; cdr3_nt: TGTGCCAGCAGTAAGGACAGCTATGGCTACACCTTC; cdr3_aa: CASSKDSYGYTF
j_call: TRBJ1-1; v_call: TRBV12-3/TRBV12-4; clone_size: .; cdr3_length: 12; d_call: .; cdr3_nt: TGTGCCAGCAGTTTGGGGGACTCTGAAGCTTTCTTT; cdr3_aa: CASSLGDSEAFF
j_call: TRBJ2-7; v_call: TRBV7-3; clone_size: .; cdr3_length: 14; d_call: TRBD2; cdr3_nt: TGTGCCAGCAGCTTGGGGGGGTTCTCCTACGAGCAGTACTTC; cdr3_aa: CASSLGGFSYEQYF
j_call: TRBJ1-5; v_call: TRBV19; clone_size: .; cdr3_length: 12; d_call: .; cdr3_nt: TGTGCCAGTTCCCTGAGGGATCAGCCCCAGCATTTT; cdr3_aa: CASSLRDQPQHF
j_call: TRBJ1-6; v_call: TRBV6-5; clone_size: once; cdr3_length: 14; d_call: TRBD1; cdr3_nt: TGTGCCAGCAGTTACTTACAGGGGGATTCACCCCTCCACTTT; cdr3_aa: CASSYLQGDSPLHF
j_call: TRBJ1-1; v_call: TRBV6-5; clone_size: .; cdr3_length: 15; d_call: .; cdr3_nt: TGTGCCAGCAGTTACTCGGGCACCTCGAACACTGAAGCTTTCTTT; cdr3_aa: CASSYSGTSNTEAFF
j_call: TRBJ2-2; v_call: TRBV11-3; clone_size: few; cdr3_length: 14; d_call: .; cdr3_nt: TGTGCCAGCAGCTTAGGCCCGGTCGGGGGGGAGCTGTTTTTT; cdr3_aa: CASSLGPVGGELFF
j_call: TRBJ1-5; v_call: TRBV4-2; clone_size: .; cdr3_length: 16; d_call: .; cdr3_nt: TGTGCCAGCAGCCAAGATGTAGGGGTCGGCAATCAGCCCCAGCATTTT; cdr3_aa: CASSQDVGVGNQPQHF
j_call: TRBJ2-3; v_call: TRBV6-1; clone_size: few; cdr3_length: 18; d_call: TRBD2; cdr3_nt: TGTGCCAGCAGTGAAGACCCCTGGACTAGCGGGGGCCTAGATACGCAGTATTTT; cdr3_aa: CASSEDPWTSGGLDTQYF
j_call: TRBJ1-2; v_call: TRBV4-3; clone_size: .; cdr3_length: 13; d_call: .; cdr3_nt: TGCGCCAGCAGCCAAACAGGCTGGGGTGGCTACACCTTC; cdr3_aa: CASSQTGWGGYTF
j_call: TRBJ2-2; v_call: TRBV5-1; clone_size: .; cdr3_length: 15; d_call: .; cdr3_nt: TGCGCCAGCATTTCTGGGGACACGAACACCGGGGAGCTGTTTTTT; cdr3_aa: CASISGDTNTGELFF
j_call: TRBJ2-1; v_call: TRBV19; clone_size: .; cdr3_length: 15; d_call: TRBD2; cdr3_nt: TGTGCCAGTAGCCAAGGACTAGGCTCCTACAATGAGCAGTTCTTC; cdr3_aa: CASSQGLGSYNEQFF
j_call: TRBJ2-7; v_call: TRBV6-5; clone_size: .; cdr3_length: 14; d_call: TRBD1; cdr3_nt: TGTGCCAGCACGAGGGACAGGGGGACCTACGAGCAGTACTTC; cdr3_aa: CASTRDRGTYEQYF